A single sample is the source of the 23 T cell receptor beta chains below, sequenced in a study of T cell responses to AZD1222 COVID-19 vaccine. Profiling relied on immunoSEQ multiplex PCR, and the TCRdb table lists in-frame clones only, not all of them. Here the sample spans hundreds of thousands of clones, just over 90% being singletons. The sample here was peripheral blood, taken on day 0 of MenACWY control vaccination. The receptors stem from an adult in good health.

This clone was detected many times. This chain uses TRBV28 with TRBJ1-6, with unresolved D. V dropped 5 bases and J dropped 9 bases, with 14 bases sitting between them. This CDR3 is built from 14 residues. The germline V gene encodes CDR1 MDHEN and CDR2 SYDVKM. The CDR3, as DNA: TGTGCCAGCAGTCCCCCGGATGGGTTTTCACCCCTCCACTTT. It specifies CASSPPDGFSPLHF.

The chain has TRBV5-1 and TRBJ2-7; 11 bases agree with TRBD1. The CDR3 runs to 15 residues. CDR1 and CDR2 (germline): SGHRS, YFSETQ. Trimming cost V 0 bases and J 7 bases; bases outside gene matches: 6. The CDR3 here is CASSLGGTGGLEQYF. In DNA, the CDR3 is TGCGCCAGCAGCTTGGGAGGGACAGGGGGGTTGGAGCAGTACTTC.

As DNA, the CDR3 is TGTGCCAGCTCACCATTTGACAGTCTTCGTGGAGATACGCAGTATTTT. Amino acids: CASSPFDSLRGDTQYF. The chain uses TRBV18 and TRBJ2-3, with D perhaps matching TRBD1 (5 bases). CDR3 length: 16 amino acids. Germline lookup yields CDR1 KGHSH and CDR2 LQKENI. The V end lost 2 bases, the J end lost 5 bases, and 17 bases lay between the germline ends.

The chain combines TRBV9 with TRBJ2-7, with D tentatively TRBD1 or TRBD2 (5 bases each). From germline, CDR1 is SGDLS and CDR2 YYNGEE. The CDR3 runs 14 residues. V was pared by 4 bases and J by 5 bases, with 16 bases between. CDR3 nucleotide sequence: TGTGCCAGCAGCCTACCGGGGCTTAGGAACGAGCAGTACTTC. Amino acids: CASSLPGLRNEQYF.

In DNA, the CDR3 is TGTGCCAGCTCACCACAGCGACAGGGGAACACAGATACGCAGTATTTT. Translating gives CASSPQRQGNTDTQYF. The chain carries TRBV18 and TRBJ2-3, with 8 bases lining up with TRBD1. Per germline, CDR1 KGHSH and CDR2 LQKENI. V lost 1 base to trimming and J lost 2 bases; unmatched junction nucleotides: 5. The CDR3 loop spans 16 amino acids.

J is TRBJ2-1 and V is TRBV7-2; 8 nucleotides agree with TRBD1. CDR3 length: 12 residues. Trimming at V came to 4 bases and at J to 8 bases, leaving 1 base not matched to a gene. CDR1 and CDR2 (germline): SGHTA, FQGNSA. This CDR3 is CASSSTGDEQFF. The CDR3, as DNA: TGTGCCAGCAGCTCGACAGGGGATGAGCAGTTCTTC.

This sequence joins TRBV3-1 (or the pseudogene TRBV3-2) and TRBJ1-1, with 7 bases fitting TRBD1. CDR3 length equals 14 residues. After removal of 6 bases from V and 1 base from J, the junction contained 5 bases not matched to a gene. Germline V lookup: CDR1 LGHDT, CDR2 YNNKEL (reference sequence). The chain's CDR3 is CASRTGNGNTEAFF. DNA of the CDR3: TGTGCCAGCAGGACAGGGAATGGGAACACTGAAGCTTTCTTT.

V and J are TRBV5-4 and TRBJ1-2; unclear D gene. Deletions cut 7 bases from V and 0 bases from J, with 13 bases between. The CDR3 totals 14 residues. Germline V lookup: CDR1 SGHNT, CDR2 YYREEE (reference sequence). The CDR3: CASHLREANYGYTF. The CDR3 DNA reads TGTGCCAGCCATTTACGGGAAGCTAACTATGGCTACACCTTC.

V usage is TRBV7-2 and J usage is TRBJ1-4; 11 nucleotides match TRBD1. The germline gives CDR1 SGHTA, CDR2 FQGNSA. Losses at the gene ends were 5 bases for V and 10 bases for J; bases not matched to a gene: 15. The CDR3 has 17 amino acids. This CDR3 reads CASSPSLAGGQGGKLFF. DNA for the CDR3: TGTGCCAGCAGCCCTAGTTTGGCCGGGGGACAGGGGGGAAAACTGTTTTTT. Filled out from reference TRBV7-2 and TRBJ1-4, the complete variable domain reads GAGVSQSPSNKVTEKGKDVELRCDPISGHTALYWYRQSLGQGLEFLIYFQGNSAPDKSGLPSDRFSAERTGGSVSTLTIQRTQQEDSAVYLCASSPSLAGGQGGKLFFGSGTQLSVL.

V and J are TRBV7-8 and TRBJ1-2, with TRBD1 identical over 7 bases. Germline loops: CDR1 SGHVS, CDR2 FQNEAQ. CDR3 length: 17 residues. J was trimmed by 2 bases and V by 5 bases; bases with no gene match: 14. The CDR3 DNA sequence: TGTGCCAGCAGCAGACTGGGCAGGGGGACCTTCAACTATGGCTACACCTTC. This codes for CASSRLGRGTFNYGYTF.

Turning to this clone: Different DNA sequences within this sample yield the same CDR3. The chain links TRBV19 to TRBJ1-3; unclear D gene. The CDR3 is made up of 14 amino acids. Germline-derived CDR1 and CDR2 are LNHDA and SQIVND (reference sequence). Trimming stripped 5 bases from V and 0 bases from J, with 8 bases between. The CDR3 is CASSPRFSGNTIYF. CDR3 DNA sequence: TGTGCCAGTAGTCCACGGTTCTCTGGAAACACCATATATTTT.

J is TRBJ2-7 and V is TRBV11-1; no clear D. Germline V gene data show CDR1 as SGHAT and CDR2 as FQDESV (reference sequence). CDR3 length equals 15 residues. V gave up 1 base and J gave up 3 bases, with 13 bases separating them. CDR3 in DNA: TGTGCCAGCAGCTTAGAGGCAGGAGTTTTCTACGAGCAGTACTTC. As protein: CASSLEAGVFYEQYF.

The J gene is TRBJ2-7, the V gene TRBV19, with 7 bases aligning to TRBD1. The CDR3 contains 15 residues. Germline values: CDR1 LNHDA, CDR2 SQIVND (reference sequence). V trimming: 3 bases; J trimming: 3 bases; junction bases outside the gene matches: 8. CDR3 sequence: CASSISGQTIYEQYF. CDR3 DNA: TGTGCCAGTAGTATCTCGGGACAGACTATCTACGAGCAGTACTTC.

The rearrangement joins TRBV2 to TRBJ1-2; D is uncertain. Trimming took off 1 base at V and 2 bases at J, with 11 bases between the two ends. The CDR3 consists of 15 residues. Germline V gives CDR1 SNHLY, CDR2 FYNNEI. CDR3: CASSEGRGSNYGYTF. Written as DNA, the CDR3 is TGTGCCAGCAGTGAAGGGCGGGGTTCCAACTATGGCTACACCTTC.

This clone was counted a few times. The same CDR3 arises from other DNA sequences in this sample as well. This rearrangement joins TRBV30 to TRBJ1-5; D call uncertain. The germline V and J ends were trimmed by 0 bases and 0 bases, with 3 bases remaining between them. CDR3 length equals 13 residues. CDR1 is GTSNPN and CDR2 is SVGIG in the germline V gene (reference sequence). The CDR3 sequence is CAWSVGSNQPQHF. Here the CDR3 DNA reads TGTGCCTGGAGTGTAGGTAGCAATCAGCCCCAGCATTTT.

This clone showed up just once. This sequence joins TRBV9 and TRBJ2-3, with D perhaps matching TRBD1 (6 bases). The CDR3 contains 19 residues. The V gene lost 3 bases and the J gene lost 6 bases, with 29 bases spanning the gap. Germline V CDR1 and CDR2: SGDLS, YYNGEE. The CDR3 DNA follows: TGTGCCAGCAGCGCCCCTGGCCAGGGGTCGTCCCTTAGGAGGGATACGCAGTATTTT. Translation gives CASSAPGQGSSLRRDTQYF.

This sequence joins TRBV6-5 and TRBJ2-5; TRBD1 matches at 9 bases. CDR1 and CDR2 (germline): MNHEY, SVGAGI. The CDR3 has 16 amino acids. After removal of 2 bases from V and 4 bases from J, the junction contained 8 bases not matched to a gene. CDR3: CASSYVTGGGRETQYF. CDR3 nucleotide sequence: TGTGCCAGCAGTTACGTTACAGGGGGCGGGCGAGAGACCCAGTACTTC.

The V call is TRBV6-5, the J call TRBJ1-1, with 8 bases aligning to TRBD1. The CDR3 consists of 13 residues. Trimming at V came to 10 bases and at J to 6 bases, leaving 10 bases not matched to a gene. The germline V gene encodes CDR1 MNHEY and CDR2 SVGAGI. The CDR3 DNA follows: TGTGCCACCTCGGACAGGGTATCCTCTGAAGCTTTCTTT. Translated, it gives CATSDRVSSEAFF.

This clone showed up just a few times. The gene calls are TRBV13 and TRBJ2-1; unclear D gene. The CDR3 extends over 13 amino acids. Germline V CDR1 and CDR2: PRHDT, FYEKMQ (reference sequence). Trimming removed 5 bases at V and 10 bases at J, with 15 bases between. The CDR3 DNA is TGTGCCAGCAGCCCCCGTTTGCCAGAGGAGCAGTTCTTC. Translating gives CASSPRLPEEQFF. Supplemented by reference TRBV13 and TRBJ2-1, the full variable domain reads AAGVIQSPRHLIKEKRETATLKCYPIPRHDTVYWYQQGPGQDPQFLISFYEKMQSDKGSIPDRFSAQQFSDYHSELNMSSLELGDSALYFCASSPRLPEEQFFGPGTRLTVL.

The chain couples TRBV28 to TRBJ2-5; a weak D match, TRBD2 (6 bases). This CDR3 is 14 amino acids long. Germline-derived CDR1 and CDR2 are MDHEN and SYDVKM. Trimming removed 2 bases at V and 4 bases at J, with 11 bases between. The CDR3 bases are TGTGCCAGCAGTTTACTCGGGGGAGGAGAGACCCAGTACTTC. This codes for CASSLLGGGETQYF. Full variable domain (outside the CDR3, taken from reference TRBV28 and TRBJ2-5): DVKVTQSSRYLVKRTGEKVFLECVQDMDHENMFWYRQDPGLGLRLIYFSYDVKMKEKGDIPEGYSVSREKKERFSLILESASTNQTSMYLCASSLLGGGETQYFGPGTRLLVL.

J is TRBJ2-5 and V is TRBV5-4; 8 bases are shared with TRBD1. The V gene end was trimmed by 7 bases and the J gene end by 4 bases; junction bases not matched to a gene: 18. Germline V CDR1 and CDR2: SGHNT, YYREEE (reference sequence). The CDR3 contains 17 residues. The CDR3 sequence is CASGPQVQAGGGETQYF. In DNA form, the CDR3 reads TGTGCCAGCGGACCCCAAGTACAGGCAGGGGGCGGAGAGACCCAGTACTTC.

The CDR3 region has the DNA TGTGCCAGCAGTGAACGCGAACTAGCGCTCGTGGTATTCTTC. Translating gives CASSERELALVVFF. The chain has TRBV6-1 and TRBJ2-1; 7 nucleotides agree with TRBD2. Trimming at V came to 2 bases and at J to 16 bases, leaving 14 bases not matched to a gene. The CDR3 length is 14 residues. The germline V gene encodes CDR1 MNHNS and CDR2 SASEGT.

The chain couples TRBV9 to TRBJ1-1, with 8 bases matching TRBD1. Germline lookup yields CDR1 SGDLS and CDR2 YYNGEE. The CDR3 sequence is 13 residues long. After removal of 3 bases from V and 8 bases from J, the junction contained 6 bases not matched to a gene. CDR3 nucleotides: TGTGCCAGCAGCGCCACGGACAGGGAGGAAGCTTTCTTT. It codes for CASSATDREEAFF.